This T cell receptor (beta chain) stems from a study of vaccination and CD4 T cells after COVID-19. V lost 2 bases and J lost 0, with 26 bases in between. Germline V lookup: CDR1 MNHNS, CDR2 SASEGT. This CDR3 comprises 21 residues. Treatment of the sample: roughly 10-day PBMC culture with coronavirus spike peptide pools or control peptides (ViraFEST assay). Collection of the unexposed donor's CD4+ T cells took place before the COVID-19 pandemic (2011-2018). Concerning this clonotype itself: Its antigen remains unknown. This clone may be a read error of a much larger clone one base away.

Oncomine TCR Beta short-read sequencing was applied to DNA from cultured CD4+ T cells. A single record per CDR3 protein comes from TCRdb applying MiXCR to the PCR reads. The sample includes 2,000 to 2,500 distinct CDR3 sequences, 20% to 25% seen only once; the top ten take 40% to 55%. Sample: CD4+ T cells from blood, cultured in vitro. The TCR comes from a human donor in good health. V gene TRBV6-1 combines with J gene TRBJ1-5, with D perhaps TRBD1 (5 bases). In DNA, the CDR3 is TGTGCCAGCAGTGAACAGCCCGGGGGAGCCACATTTCGTTATAGCAATCAGCCCCAGCATTTT. Residues: CASSEQPGGATFRYSNQPQHF.